This TCR beta chain emerged from a study of cytomegalovirus exposure and HLA in healthy donors. The study's findings and limits: Altogether, some 170 TCR beta chains were recorded as cytomegalovirus-associated.

13 Jbeta primers and 60 Vbeta primers were used for the PCR. This table comes from immunoSEQ multiplex PCR, and its TCRdb copy is limited to in-frame clones, with some not included. Of some 180,000 clones in the sample, over 65% are singletons; the top ten hold 1.4%. Germline assignment: CDR1 SEHNR and CDR2 FQNEAQ (reference sequence). The V end lost 5 bases, the J end lost 1 base, and 9 bases lay between the germline ends. This CDR3 has 13 residues. On this clone: Antigen unknown.

The chain links TRBV7-9 to TRBJ2-7, with D possibly matching TRBD1 (5 bases). The sequencing sample was made of PBMCs. The receptor comes from a man younger than 30 in good health and CMV-seronegative. CDR3 nucleotide sequence: TGTGCCAGCAGCCCGCGACAGTCCTACGAGCAGTACTTC. Its protein product is CASSPRQSYEQYF.